The entry that follows covers one T cell receptor (beta chain) sequence. The junction differs from germline at one of its ends, possibly a read error. Time point denoted: newly diagnosed GD, antithyroid drugs for less than 3 months. The TCR library used RNA extracted from PBMCs. According to the study, TCR beta libraries were built with iRepertoire HTBI primers and CDR3-region Arm-PCR. TCRdb re-called the multiplex PCR reads through MiXCR, storing one row per CDR3 protein. The sample consists of around 420,000 distinct CDR3 sequences, about 14% of them appearing once. This CDR3 has 12 residues. The sample belongs to a study of regulatory T cells in long-lasting Graves disease.

Source: peripheral blood mononuclear cells (PBMCs), taken at new diagnosis, from a patient treated with antithyroid drugs. This TCR came from a female donor with Graves disease. This rearrangement joins TRBV12-3 or TRBV12-4 to TRBJ2-7; TRBD1 might be the D (5 bases). The CDR3 DNA sequence: TGTGCCAGCTTAGGGGCGGTCTACGAGCAATACTTC. Protein sequence: CASLGAVYEQYF.